Below, one T cell receptor (beta chain) is given with its context. The data stem from a study of Ad26.COV2.S vaccination and SARS-CoV-2 variants. Trimming shortened V by 6 bases and J by 6 bases, and 9 bases separated the two germline ends. The CDR3 sequence is 12 residues long. As for treatment: some 20 received Ad26.COV2.S at low or high dose, single or two shots; 5 received placebo; per-sample allocation not given. Day 63 after the first injection of vaccine or placebo was the sampling time. Method: immunoSEQ multiplex PCR; TCRdb's copy keeps in-frame clones and lacks some. The profile shows around 450,000 clones, 90% of them singletons.

This chain links TRBV12-3 or TRBV12-4 with TRBJ2-1; D remains unclear. The starting material was peripheral blood, obtained in a trial of Ad26.COV2.S vaccine versus placebo. The TCR sequence derives from a person aged 18-60 years who received the Ad26.COV2.S COVID-19 vaccine or a placebo. This CDR3 reads CASSRTINEQFF. The CDR3 coding sequence is TGTGCCAGCAGCCGGACCATCAATGAGCAGTTCTTC.